This T cell receptor (beta chain) was profiled in a study of identical twins (dated by TCRdb to 2016 to 2017). Looking at the study overall: To test whether fetal clonotypes persist, this study deep-sequenced TCR alpha and beta repertoires from monozygotic twins, from unrelated adults of various ages, and from cord blood. To rule out contamination, the twin experiments were replicated at different times with different library preparation protocols. What the study reported, not specific to this receptor: In monozygotic twins, out-of-frame TCR alpha sharing was systematically underestimated by recombination models, although the models agreed with sharing between unrelated individuals. Because the same donors could not be followed over many years, the conclusions depended on cross-sectional statistical analysis. Fewer insertions were carried by abundant cord blood beta clonotypes; a weaker similar trend was observed in young adult naive repertoires, while no such trend was observed in memory repertoires. In beta out-of-frame sequences, excess twin sharing was weaker, because having fewer shared sequences lowered the signal-to-noise ratio. Compared with coincidental sharing between unrelated individuals, out-of-frame TCR alpha sequences shared between twins showed an excess of sequences with low generation probability. Invariant T cells such as MAIT and iNKT could partly confound zero-insertion analyses, although diverse VJ usage argued against such confounding for most clonotypes.

Turning to this clonotype: Its cognate antigen has yet to be identified. Nothing much larger sits one base from this clone, and base qualities are not available.

Every donor was a healthy Caucasian. The receptor library was made with 5' RACE. Data came from an Illumina HiSeq 2000. Template switching introduced a universal primer binding site; the final cDNA contained a unique molecular identifier, enabling accurate counting of TCR cDNA molecules. Specific primers in the conserved constant-segment region were used to synthesize first-strand cDNA for TCR alpha and beta chains. To control for contamination, every cDNA library was double barcoded, receiving both a SMART-Mk sample barcode and Illumina barcodes. TruSeq adapter sequences and Illumina sample barcodes were added in two successive PCR steps. Sequencing of the TCR alpha and beta cDNA libraries was done on the Illumina HiSeq platform using custom primers. The study's processing was this. MiGEC was used to process raw reads and extract unique molecular identifiers, and MiXCR was used to find CDR3 positions. Recombination models were inferred per individual with the repgenHMM and IGoR tools using an EM algorithm. The tcR package in R was used for shared clonotype analysis, with sharing normalized by the product of cloneset sizes. To study raw recombination without the effects of thymic and clonal selection, out-of-frame nonproductive sequences were analyzed. Using fastp trimming at Q25 and MiXCR clonotype assembly, TCRdb reanalyzed the public sequencing data and kept in-frame beta chains. Rows with a matching CDR3 protein are joined into one entry that keeps the most common DNA and genes. TCRdb assigned the V and J calls; the authors' analysis was not used. This sample holds some 1,600,000 distinct CDR3 sequences; about 32% were observed only once. The ten largest make up approximately 0.29% of the sample.

This receptor was identified in a newborn girl in good health. Sequencing was done on a sample of cord blood.

The CDR3 sequence is CAISESKAGGIDTQYF. DNA sequence: TGTGCCATCAGTGAGTCTAAGGCAGGGGGAATAGATACGCAGTATTTT. The chain is assembled from TRBV10-3 and TRBJ2-3, with 7 bases in between that match TRBD1. V loses 0 bases at its end and J loses 5 bases; junction bases beyond the gene matches: 8. According to the germline V gene, CDR1 reads ENHRY and CDR2 reads SYGVKD. From the cysteine up to the phenylalanine, the CDR3 has a length of 16 residues. Left in the record is the CDR3 DNA by itself, 48 bases read in frame from the first base.